This T cell receptor beta chain was identified in a study of blood T cell repertoires in COVID-19. The assay was immunoSEQ multiplex PCR, and TCRdb's table has in-frame clones only and misses some. In the table there are 200,000 to 250,000 clones, over 80% of which are singletons. The CDR3 spans 13 residues. Trimming at V came to 2 bases and at J to 3 bases, leaving 1 base not matched to a gene. Germline values: CDR1 WNHNN, CDR2 SYGVQD (reference sequence). The sequence was collected from a woman aged 25 to 39 who had been exposed to COVID-19. Sequencing input: PBMCs or T cells enriched from blood (not recorded which). The J gene is TRBJ2-7, the V gene TRBV10-1, with 7 bases matching TRBD1. CDR3 in DNA: TGCGCCAGCAGTGAGGGACAGGACTACGAGCAGTACTTC. Its protein is CASSEGQDYEQYF.